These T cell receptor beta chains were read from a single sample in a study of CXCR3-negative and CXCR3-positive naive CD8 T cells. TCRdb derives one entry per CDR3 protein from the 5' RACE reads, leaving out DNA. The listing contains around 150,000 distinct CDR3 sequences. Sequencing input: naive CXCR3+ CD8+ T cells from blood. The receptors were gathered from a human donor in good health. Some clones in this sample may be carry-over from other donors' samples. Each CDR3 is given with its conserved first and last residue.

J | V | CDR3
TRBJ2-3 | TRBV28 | CASRVGGLVADTQYF
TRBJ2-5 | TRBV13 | CASSLRQGAETQYF
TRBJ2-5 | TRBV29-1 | CSVVYRGQETQYF
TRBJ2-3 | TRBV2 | CASSGGRGADTQYF
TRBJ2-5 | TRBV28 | CASSRTGFQETQYF
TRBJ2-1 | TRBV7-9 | CASSFRTSGYNEQFF
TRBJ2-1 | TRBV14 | CASSLWGSEQFF
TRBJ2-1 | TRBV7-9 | CASSLMSPGEQFF
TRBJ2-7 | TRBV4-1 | CASSLGTSSSSYEQYF
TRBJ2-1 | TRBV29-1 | CSANPYNRGLGEQFF
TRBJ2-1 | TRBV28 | CASSPGALVEDEQFF
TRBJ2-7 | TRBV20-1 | CSALTLTYEQYF
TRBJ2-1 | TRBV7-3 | CASSLNPLIAGATDEQFF
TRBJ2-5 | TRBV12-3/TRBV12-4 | CASSLFAVQETQYF
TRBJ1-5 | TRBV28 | CASSRGDNLYSNQPQHF
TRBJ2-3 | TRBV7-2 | CASSFNVAFTSTDTQYF
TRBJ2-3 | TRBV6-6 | CASSTPSSGALDTQYF
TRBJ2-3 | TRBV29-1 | CSVPPRSHSTDTQYF
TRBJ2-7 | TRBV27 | CASRAQTRNYEQYF
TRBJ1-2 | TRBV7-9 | CASSTSYRTSQSYGYTF
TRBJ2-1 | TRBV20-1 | CSARAYGLEQDEQFF
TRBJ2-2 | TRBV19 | CASNRDRDTGELFF
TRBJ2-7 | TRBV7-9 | CASSPTSGKGFSEQYF
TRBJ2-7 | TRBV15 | CATSRGTGAVYEQYF
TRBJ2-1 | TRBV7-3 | CASSLIFQAGVYNEQFF
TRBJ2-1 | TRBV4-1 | CASSQERMASGFQEQFF
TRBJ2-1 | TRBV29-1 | CSVDGRTYNEQFF
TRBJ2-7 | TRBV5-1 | CASSLAETDYEQYF
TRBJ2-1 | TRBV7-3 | CASSLDSYNEQFF
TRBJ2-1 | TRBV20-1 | CSASRLVRPYNEQFF
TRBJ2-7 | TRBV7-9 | CASSLDIGREFEQYF
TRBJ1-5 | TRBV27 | CASGYSNQPQHF
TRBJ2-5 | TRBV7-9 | CASSLGRREGETQYF
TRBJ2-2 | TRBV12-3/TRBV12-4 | CASSFFSANTGELFF
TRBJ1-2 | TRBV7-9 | CASTLGGAISYTF
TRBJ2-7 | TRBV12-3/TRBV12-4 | CASSLGIGGDSSEEQYF
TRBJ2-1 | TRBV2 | CASSGSLAGGGDEQFF
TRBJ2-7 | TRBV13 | CASSTADRGSYEQYF
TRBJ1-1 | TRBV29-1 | CSTGGNTEAFF
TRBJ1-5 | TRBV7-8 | CASSLAGGQGGQPQHF
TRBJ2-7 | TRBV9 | CASSVAGGTNYEQYF
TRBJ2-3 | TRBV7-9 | CASSPLSGADTQYF
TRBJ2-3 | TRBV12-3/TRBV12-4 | CASSLFGGRTDTQYF
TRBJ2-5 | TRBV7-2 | CASSLIRDTLFQETQYF
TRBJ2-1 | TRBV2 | CASSEGSGRPGNEQFF
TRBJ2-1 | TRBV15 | CATSRDLETSYNEQFF
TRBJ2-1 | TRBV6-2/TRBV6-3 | CASSRELAGLYNEQFF
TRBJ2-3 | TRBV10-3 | CAISHPPGDTQYF
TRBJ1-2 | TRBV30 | CAWSEAGGNGYTF
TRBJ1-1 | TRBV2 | CASSRQGAQTEAFF
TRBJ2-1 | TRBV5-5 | CASSKGLAGGNEQFF
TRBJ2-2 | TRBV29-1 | CSGMEWSGELFF
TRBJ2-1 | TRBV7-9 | CASSLTVTVTLDEQFF
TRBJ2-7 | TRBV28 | CARRHGTLKWYEQYF